These 27 T cell receptor beta chains were sequenced from one sample in a study of blood T cells in healthy people across ages. Then a second PCR, running roughly 7 to 11 cycles, was carried out with a sample-barcoded 5' primer and a J-beta primer mix. TCRdb recomputed calls from the 5' RACE reads with MiXCR, one row per CDR3 protein. The data show 700,000 to 950,000 distinct CDR3 sequences, roughly 45% seen once. Sequencing input: blood. Receptors were obtained from a woman in her sixties or seventies in good health.

The sample holds a few counts of this clonotype. The rearrangement uses TRBV5-1 and TRBJ2-5; D possibly matches TRBD1 or TRBD2 (6 bases each). V gave up 4 bases and J gave up 7 bases, with 17 bases separating them. Germline values: CDR1 SGHRS, CDR2 YFSETQ. CDR3 length: 14 residues. The DNA for the CDR3 is TGCGCCAGCAGCGCGCCGGGGGCCGGAGGGACCCAGTACTTC. It encodes CASSAPGAGGTQYF.

Points on this clonotype: Given a much more abundant clone one base away, this may be a read error. V usage is TRBV10-3 and J usage is TRBJ2-5, with TRBD2 identical over 7 bases. CDR3 length: 13 amino acids. J gave up 13 bases and V 11 bases, and 19 bases lay outside the gene matches. CDR1 ENHRY and CDR2 SYGVKD come from the germline V gene. CDR3 nucleotide sequence: TGTGCCCACCAGCGGGAACTAGTCGGCGAGCGGTACTTC. Translated, it gives CAHQRELVGERYF.

V gene TRBV25-1 combines with J gene TRBJ2-3; D is uncertain. The CDR3 covers 14 residues. The V gene lost 3 bases and the J gene lost 2 bases, with 9 bases spanning the gap. Germline CDR1 is MGHDK and CDR2 is SYGVNS. CDR3 nucleotide sequence: TGTGCCAGCAGTGATGGTCCCTCCACAGATACGCAGTATTTT. This translates into CASSDGPSTDTQYF.

This clonotype was observed a few times. This chain links TRBV7-2 with TRBJ2-3; D possibly corresponds to TRBD1 (6 bases). CDR3 length: 14 amino acids. Germline V gene sequence: CDR1 SGHTA, CDR2 FQGNSA. The V gene lost 4 bases and the J gene lost 6 bases, with 14 bases spanning the gap. The CDR3 nucleotides read TGTGCCAGCAGCTCCCTCATGGGGGCGGATACGCAGTATTTT. This translates into CASSSLMGADTQYF.

On this clonotype itself: A much more abundant neighbour one base away suggests this may be a read error. The conserved phenylalanine or tryptophan is not found at the CDR3 terminus, so this likely reflects a read error. J is TRBJ2-1 and V is TRBV29-1; no reliable D call. V lost 3 bases and J 0 bases, leaving 9 bases between the germline ends. In germline, CDR1 is SQVTM, CDR2 ANQGSEA. The CDR3 has 14 residues. CDR3 nucleotide sequence: TGCAGCGTTGATGTCAGAAACTCCTACAATGAGCAGTTCGTC. This sequence encodes CSVDVRNSYNEQFV.

V gene TRBV23-1 combines with J gene TRBJ1-5; 7 nucleotides line up with TRBD1. TRBV23-1 is marked as an open reading frame, function uncertain. Trimming took 6 bases from V and 0 from J; bases not matched to a gene: 23. The CDR3 runs 21 residues. The CDR3 DNA reads as TGCGCCAGCAGCCAAATGACCCCACGGGGACAGCAAACTTATAGCAATCAGCCCCAGCATTTT. Encoded protein: CASSQMTPRGQQTYSNQPQHF.

Many counts were recorded for this clonotype. The V and J genes are TRBV12-3 or TRBV12-4 and TRBJ2-7; the D gene is possibly TRBD1 (5 bases). Trimming took 7 bases from V and 9 from J, leaving 16 bases between them. The CDR3 spans 12 residues. CDR3 DNA sequence: TGTGCCAGCAAGGGGAACGGCCACGGGCAGTACTTC. This translates into CASKGNGHGQYF.

J is TRBJ1-6 and V is TRBV13; 7 bases match TRBD1. Germline V gene lookup returns CDR1 PRHDT and CDR2 FYEKMQ (reference sequence). V trimming: 5 bases; J trimming: 6 bases; junction bases outside the gene matches: 7. The CDR3 extends over 15 amino acids. The CDR3 DNA follows: TGTGCCAGCAGCGCCGACAGGGCGCGTAATTCACCCCTCCACTTT. Protein sequence: CASSADRARNSPLHF.

A remark on this clonotype: One end of the junction varies from germline; a read error may be responsible. V is TRBV3-1 and J is TRBJ1-5, with 7 bases matching TRBD1. Germline values: CDR1 LGHDT, CDR2 YNNKEL (reference sequence). This CDR3 has 16 amino acids. Here the CDR3 reads CAGSQDMTGRNQPQHF. The CDR3 nucleotides read TGTGCCGGCAGCCAAGATATGACAGGGCGCAATCAGCCCCAGCATTTT.

Points on this clonotype: At one of its ends the junction is not consistent with the germline gene, which may arise from a read error. This chain joins TRBV4-3 and TRBJ2-1; TRBD2 aligns across 16 bases. Germline V gives CDR1 LGHNA, CDR2 YSLEER. This CDR3 comprises 20 residues. The CDR3 DNA sequence: TGCGCCCGCAGCCGGGACGTGGGACTAGCGGGAGGGAGCTCCTACAATGAGCAGTTCTTC. This translates into CARSRDVGLAGGSSYNEQFF.

V usage is TRBV7-9 and J usage is TRBJ1-5, with D perhaps matching TRBD1 (6 bases). This CDR3 is 16 amino acids long. Trimming pared 2 bases from V and 2 bases from J, leaving 13 bases between. CDR1 is SEHNR and CDR2 is FQNEAQ in the germline V gene (reference sequence). CDR3 in amino acids: CASSLTTGSGNQPQHF. In nucleotides, the CDR3 is TGTGCCAGCAGCTTAACCACAGGGTCTGGCAATCAGCCCCAGCATTTT. The full variable domain, in which reference TRBV7-9 and TRBJ1-5 provide the parts outside the CDR3, is DTGVSQNPRHKITKRGQNVTFRCDPISEHNRLYWYRQTLGQGPEFLTYFQNEAQLEKSRLLSDRFSAERPKGSFSTLEIQRTEQGDSAMYLCASSLTTGSGNQPQHFGDGTRLSIL.

In this sample, this clonotype turned up a few times. The chain carries TRBV3-1 and TRBJ2-2; D gene uncertain. The CDR3 runs 14 residues. The ends were cut back, 0 bases at V and 1 base at J, with 3 bases in the middle. Germline V CDR1 and CDR2: LGHDT, YNNKEL (reference sequence). The CDR3 protein is CASSQEGNTGELFF. CDR3 DNA: TGTGCCAGCAGCCAAGAGGGGAACACCGGGGAGCTGTTTTTT.

The genes are TRBV20-1 and TRBJ2-7; 8 positions match TRBD1. The V segment lost 3 bases and the J segment 4 bases; nucleotides outside the gene matches: 11. CDR1 DFQATT and CDR2 SNEGSKA come from the germline V gene (reference sequence). This CDR3 region has 15 residues. The CDR3: CSARGAPRGLYEQYF. CDR3 DNA sequence: TGCAGTGCTAGGGGGGCCCCCAGGGGGCTGTACGAGCAGTACTTC.

This clonotype was picked up many times. The J gene is TRBJ2-7, the V gene TRBV4-3, with D tentatively TRBD1 or TRBD2 (5 bases each). The CDR3 runs to 17 residues. V dropped 0 bases and J dropped 5 bases, with 20 bases sitting between them. Germline CDR1 LGHNA, CDR2 YSLEER. CDR3 region: CASSQDWGGTGRDEQYF. The CDR3, as DNA: TGCGCCAGCAGCCAAGATTGGGGCGGAACCGGGCGGGACGAGCAGTACTTC.

Only a few counts were recorded for this clonotype. CDR3 amino acids: CASSLKGGPGEKLFF. CDR3 in DNA: TGTGCCAGCAGTTTAAAGGGCGGCCCCGGCGAAAAACTGTTTTTT. The chain carries TRBV12-3 or TRBV12-4 and TRBJ1-4; D is ambiguous. CDR3 length: 15 amino acids. The V gene lost 2 bases and the J gene lost 8 bases, with 15 bases spanning the gap.

This rearrangement joins TRBV3-1 to TRBJ2-7; D ambiguous. CDR1 is LGHDT and CDR2 is YNNKEL in the germline V gene (reference sequence). The CDR3 totals 13 residues. V dropped 4 bases and J dropped 6 bases, with 13 bases sitting between them. CDR3 protein: CASSRTSPGEQYF. The CDR3 DNA reads as TGTGCCAGCAGCCGGACGTCACCGGGCGAGCAGTACTTC.

This clonotype was seen more than once but under ten times. The chain combines TRBV21-1 with TRBJ2-7. TRBV21-1 is tagged as a pseudogene. The CDR3 consists of 14 residues. CDR3: CASSEAGDSYEQYF. The CDR3, as DNA: TGTGCCAGCAGCGAAGCGGGAGACTCCTACGAGCAGTACTTC.

The rearrangement links TRBV2 to TRBJ2-7, with 10 bases matching TRBD2. The germline CDR1 and CDR2 sequences are SNHLY and FYNNEI. The CDR3 runs to 17 residues. The V and J ends lost 3 bases and 3 bases, in that order; junction bases with no gene match: 11. The CDR3 here is CASSETATSGLDYEQYF. CDR3 sequence (DNA): TGTGCCAGCAGTGAGACCGCGACTAGCGGGCTAGACTACGAGCAGTACTTC.

This clonotype occurred a few times. The CDR3 bases are TGTGCCAGCAGTTACCGGGGACTAGCGGGAGTAGGCTCCTACGAGCAGTACTTC. Translating gives CASSYRGLAGVGSYEQYF. The J gene is TRBJ2-7, the V gene TRBV6-2 or TRBV6-3, with 14 bases fitting TRBD2. The CDR3 loop spans 18 amino acids. V trimming: 2 bases; J trimming: 0 bases; junction bases outside the gene matches: 6. Per the germline V gene, CDR1 is MNHEY and CDR2 is SVGEGT.

This clonotype was detected only a few times. The rearrangement links TRBV9 to TRBJ2-7, with TRBD1 identical over 8 bases. The CDR3 runs to 15 residues. Germline lookup yields CDR1 SGDLS and CDR2 YYNGEE. V gave up 3 bases and J gave up 3 bases; unmatched junction bases: 8. The CDR3 nucleotides are TGTGCCAGCAGCGACCGGGACAGGTTTAGCTACGAGCAGTACTTC. Its translation: CASSDRDRFSYEQYF.

This rearrangement joins TRBV11-2 to TRBJ2-1; maybe TRBD2 (6 bases). The J call may be incorrect, as the DNA end agrees better with TRBJ2-7. The CDR3 runs to 19 residues. Germline CDR1 is SGHAT and CDR2 is FQNNGV. As DNA, the CDR3 is TGTGCCAGCAGCTTTTTTTGGCGGGGCTCGTCTGATAAGGACAATGAGCAGTACTTC. Translating it yields CASSFFWRGSSDKDNEQYF.

This chain uses TRBV3-1 with TRBJ2-5, with a tentative D call TRBD2 (5 bases). CDR3 length: 12 amino acids. Germline assignment: CDR1 LGHDT and CDR2 YNNKEL (reference sequence). Deletions cut 0 bases from V and 9 bases from J, with 8 bases between. CDR3 in amino acids: CASSQDQAAQYF. The CDR3 DNA follows: TGTGCCAGCAGCCAAGATCAAGCGGCCCAGTACTTC.

This chain links TRBV7-3 with TRBJ2-1; 11 bases agree with TRBD2. J gave up 3 bases and V 5 bases, and 12 bases lay outside the gene matches. The CDR3 is 18 amino acids. Per germline, CDR1 SGHTA and CDR2 FQGTGA. This CDR3 is CASSKTSGVGFGYNEQFF. CDR3 DNA sequence: TGTGCCAGCAGCAAGACTAGCGGGGTAGGGTTCGGCTACAATGAGCAGTTCTTC.

The rearrangement uses TRBV14 and TRBJ2-3; 11 bases fit TRBD2. Germline assignment: CDR1 SGHDN and CDR2 FVKESK. The J segment lost 2 bases and the V segment lost 5 bases, leaving 6 bases of the junction unmatched. The CDR3 loop spans 16 amino acids. Here the CDR3 reads CASSLIAGGITDTQYF. DNA for the CDR3: TGTGCCAGCAGCTTAATAGCGGGGGGGATCACAGATACGCAGTATTTT. The full variable domain, completed using reference TRBV14 and TRBJ2-3, is EAGVTQFPSHSVIEKGQTVTLRCDPISGHDNLYWYRRVMGKEIKFLLHFVKESKQDESGMPNNRFLAERTGGTYSTLKVQPAELEDSGVYFCASSLIAGGITDTQYFGPGTRLTVL.

The V gene is TRBV2, the J gene TRBJ2-6; 7 bases line up with TRBD2. CDR3 length: 16 amino acids. The junction had 7 bases not matched to a gene; V was cut back by 6 bases and J by 2 bases. CDR1 and CDR2 (germline): SNHLY, FYNNEI. CDR3 amino acids: CASSLLGGAGANVLTF. CDR3 sequence (DNA): TGTGCCAGCAGCCTCCTTGGGGGGGCTGGGGCCAACGTCCTGACTTTC.

This clonotype was detected a few times. The chain couples TRBV7-3 to TRBJ2-1; 7 bases line up with TRBD2. CDR1 is SGHTA and CDR2 is FQGTGA in the germline V gene. V trimming: 5 bases; J trimming: 2 bases; junction bases outside the gene matches: 9. The CDR3 is 16 amino acids. CDR3: CASSPTSSGPYNEQFF. CDR3 DNA: TGTGCCAGCAGCCCAACCTCTAGCGGCCCCTACAATGAGCAGTTCTTC. Combining the CDR3 with reference TRBV7-3 and TRBJ2-1 gives the whole variable domain GAGVSQTPSNKVTEKGKYVELRCDPISGHTALYWYRQSLGQGPEFLIYFQGTGAADDSGLPNDRFFAVRPEGSVSTLKIQRTERGDSAVYLCASSPTSSGPYNEQFFGPGTRLTVL.

This clonotype was counted at least ten times. The chain couples TRBV18 to TRBJ2-1; 13 bases match TRBD2. The DNA matches TRBJ2-7 better at its end, which makes the J call doubtful. The CDR3 has 20 amino acids. Germline V gene lookup returns CDR1 KGHSH and CDR2 LQKENI. CDR3 sequence (DNA): TGTGCCAGCTCATCGTCCGGGACTAGCGGGACCAGCCCCTCCTACAATGAGCAGTACTTC. Translated, it gives CASSSSGTSGTSPSYNEQYF.